Listed below are T cell receptor beta chains from one sample, sequenced in a study of CD8 T cells in Susac syndrome. TCRdb reprocessed the immunoSEQ multiplex PCR reads with MiXCR, giving one entry per CDR3 protein. This sample has 95,000 to 150,000 distinct CDR3 sequences; roughly 95% occur once, and the top ten carry roughly 0.13%. The specimen was CD4+ T cells from PBMCs. The receptor set was obtained from a human donor with Susac syndrome. Both conserved end residues are trimmed from each CDR3. The order of the fields is V gene, clone size, CDR3 protein. A clone size is listed for some rows: how often the clone was seen (once, few, many), or a class if it is expanded.

TRBV30 NA AWAGQSYGYT
TRBV28 NA ASRQAWNSGANVLT
TRBV29-1 NA SVEVAQVHGYT
TRBV20-1 NA SARAANEKLF
TRBV5-1 NA ASTRQGAHTEAF
TRBV19 NA ASSIAASGLYEQY
TRBV20-1 NA SASNRVNQPQH
TRBV20-1 NA SASGSSQETQY
TRBV30 NA AWGGTSGSHPSTDTQY
TRBV7-2 NA ASSLRRNTEAF
TRBV15 NA ATSRGGLAGSSYNEQF
TRBV12-3/TRBV12-4 NA ASSTQGLEQY
TRBV7-9 NA ASSLAGGAAYEQY
TRBV18 NA ASSPQTETEAF
TRBV18 NA ASSPVRDLNQPQH
TRBV29-1 NA SAGHGNNNEQF
TRBV5-1 once ASSRAGDRNEQF
TRBV5-1 NA ASSTRPGTVYGYT
TRBV30 once AWSVPGHSNYGYT
TRBV2 NA ASSETSGSSVTQY
TRBV29-1 NA SVVYPHEQF
TRBV7-2 NA ASSLVGVDYGYT
TRBV2 NA ASRDNQETQY
TRBV4-2 NA ASSQSAFQETQY
TRBV20-1 NA SATTSTREQF
TRBV9 NA ASSVDVGVSTGELF
TRBV7-9 NA ASSPDRVRTEAF
TRBV7-2 NA ASSFRQLMNTEAF
TRBV29-1 NA SVEGKNAKNIQY
TRBV5-4 few ASSSAGALHNEQF
TRBV7-9 NA ASSKGLTGDGYT
TRBV20-1 NA SALPGLAGAMYQETQY
TRBV20-1 NA SASRGITYNEQF
TRBV11-2 few ASSFHSDTEAF
TRBV4-1 NA ASSQLREGQVEQY
TRBV7-2 NA ASSSSLPANYGYT
TRBV4-1 NA ASSRSVTSGGPRDEQY
TRBV4-1 once ASSQDTYGRVGTEAF
TRBV6-2/TRBV6-3 NA ASSYDSTDTQY
TRBV9 NA ASSATGAPGYGEQF
TRBV29-1 NA SVDSLSHEQY
TRBV4-2 NA ASSQVREMGTEAF
TRBV5-8 NA ASSLGTGRNEQY
TRBV7-7 NA ASSPGAGRGTDTQY
TRBV30 NA AWSVRPGVGINEQF
TRBV12-3/TRBV12-4 NA ASSLDRRDEQY
TRBV5-1 NA ASSLQGAPSGELF
TRBV30 NA AWSIRHPQGDTQY
TRBV7-2 NA ASSKLPEETQY
TRBV7-8 NA ASSRDSVEAF
TRBV30 NA AWSSGFYEQY
TRBV12-3/TRBV12-4 NA ASSQGQGGNIQY
TRBV28 NA ASSPSTSGSRDTQY
TRBV5-1 NA ASSPSGQGNTEAF
TRBV19 NA ASSPGGLKRYGYT
TRBV27 NA ASSLKGLAAYNEQF
TRBV29-1 once SVEGSGETQY